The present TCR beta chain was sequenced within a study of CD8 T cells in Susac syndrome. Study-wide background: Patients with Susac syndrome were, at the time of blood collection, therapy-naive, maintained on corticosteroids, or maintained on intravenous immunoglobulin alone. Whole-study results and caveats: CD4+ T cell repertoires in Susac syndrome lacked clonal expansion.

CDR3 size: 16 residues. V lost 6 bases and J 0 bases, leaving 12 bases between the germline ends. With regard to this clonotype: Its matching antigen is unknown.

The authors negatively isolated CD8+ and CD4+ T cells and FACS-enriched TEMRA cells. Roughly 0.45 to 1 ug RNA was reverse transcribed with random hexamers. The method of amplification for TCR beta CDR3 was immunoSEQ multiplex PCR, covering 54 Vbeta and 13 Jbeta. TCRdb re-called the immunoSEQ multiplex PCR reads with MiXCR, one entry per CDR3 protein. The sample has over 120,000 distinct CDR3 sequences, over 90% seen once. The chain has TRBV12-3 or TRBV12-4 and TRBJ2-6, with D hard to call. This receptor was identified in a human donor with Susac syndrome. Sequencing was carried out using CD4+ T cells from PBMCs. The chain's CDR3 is CASSSNSISGANVLTF. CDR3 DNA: TGTGCCAGCAGCTCAAATTCCATCTCTGGGGCCAACGTCCTGACTTTC.